The 3 T cell receptor beta chains reported below all come from one sample, sequenced in a study of T cell responses to AZD1222 COVID-19 vaccine. Data came from immunoSEQ multiplex PCR; TCRdb stores just in-frame clones and leaves some out. The sample consists of about 92,000 clones, approximately 91% of them appearing once. The source material was peripheral blood, sampled on day 0 of AZD1222 vaccination. These receptors originate from an adult in good health.

V gene TRBV5-1 combines with J gene TRBJ1-1, with 7 bases that match TRBD1. V lost 1 base to trimming and J lost 7 bases; unmatched junction nucleotides: 7. The germline gives CDR1 SGHRS, CDR2 YFSETQ. CDR3 length: 14 residues. As DNA, the CDR3 is TGCGCCAGCAGCTTGCAGCCGGGACAGCTTGAAGCTTTCTTT. This translates into CASSLQPGQLEAFF.

The CDR3 DNA reads TGTGCCAGCAGCTCCGCCCCCGGTTCACGGGATTCACCCCTCCACTTT. This encodes CASSSAPGSRDSPLHF. The chain employs TRBV7-2 and TRBJ1-6; D remains ambiguous. V lost 4 bases and J lost 8, with 18 bases in between. Germline lookup yields CDR1 SGHTA and CDR2 FQGNSA. The CDR3 runs 16 residues.

The V and J genes are TRBV5-1 and TRBJ2-3, with 9 bases that match TRBD2. J was trimmed by 1 base and V by 0 bases; bases with no gene match: 3. The CDR3 is 16 residues long. The germline V gene encodes CDR1 SGHRS and CDR2 YFSETQ. CDR3: CASSLGSSGGTDTQYF. In DNA, the CDR3 is TGCGCCAGCAGCTTGGGGTCTAGCGGGGGCACAGATACGCAGTATTTT.